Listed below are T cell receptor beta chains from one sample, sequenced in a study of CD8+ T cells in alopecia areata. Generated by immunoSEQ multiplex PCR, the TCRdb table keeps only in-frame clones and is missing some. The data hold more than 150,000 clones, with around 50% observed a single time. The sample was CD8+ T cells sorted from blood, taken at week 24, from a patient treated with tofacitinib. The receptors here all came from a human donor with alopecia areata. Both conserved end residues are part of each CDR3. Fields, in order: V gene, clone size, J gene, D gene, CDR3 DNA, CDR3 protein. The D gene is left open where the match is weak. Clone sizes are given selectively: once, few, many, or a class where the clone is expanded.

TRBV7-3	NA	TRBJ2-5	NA	TGTGCCAGCAGCCCCCCGGGGTCAGAGACCCAGTACTTC	CASSPPGSETQYF
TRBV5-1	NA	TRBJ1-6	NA	TGCGCCAGCAGCTGGGGACCGGAGGGGAATTCACCCCTCCACTTT	CASSWGPEGNSPLHF
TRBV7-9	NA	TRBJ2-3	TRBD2	TGTGCCAGCAGCCCGGCCCTGCTTACTAGCGGGGGACCAGATACGCAGTATTTT	CASSPALLTSGGPDTQYF
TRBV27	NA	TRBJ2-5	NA	TGTGCCAGCAGTCCACTTTTAGGACGGGAGACCCAGTACTTC	CASSPLLGRETQYF
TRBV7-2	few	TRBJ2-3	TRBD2	TGTGCCAGCAGCATCCCCGGGGGGACGCTGGGGACAGATACGCAGTATTTT	CASSIPGGTLGTDTQYF
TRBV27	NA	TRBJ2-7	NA	TGTGCCAGCAGTTTCGGGGGTACCTACGAGCAGTACTTC	CASSFGGTYEQYF
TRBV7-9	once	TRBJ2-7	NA	TGTGCCAGCAGCCCTAGACAGGAAACCTACGAGCAGTACTTC	CASSPRQETYEQYF
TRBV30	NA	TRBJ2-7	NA	TGTGCCTGCGCGCTAAAACAGGGTCCAGGTAACTCCTACGAGCAGTACTTC	CACALKQGPGNSYEQYF
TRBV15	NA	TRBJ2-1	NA	TGTGCCACCAGCGGAGCCAACAGGGCTGGGAATGAGCAGTTCTTC	CATSGANRAGNEQFF
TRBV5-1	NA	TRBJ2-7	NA	TGCGCCAGCAGCTTGGCCGGCGTCGGCCGCTACGAGCAGTACTTC	CASSLAGVGRYEQYF
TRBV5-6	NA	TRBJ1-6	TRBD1	TGTGCCAGCAGCTTTTTCCAGGGGGAGGGTTCACCCCTCCACTTT	CASSFFQGEGSPLHF
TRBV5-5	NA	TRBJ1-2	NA	TGTGCCAGCAGCACCTGGACAGCGCAGACTAACTATGGCTACACCTTC	CASSTWTAQTNYGYTF
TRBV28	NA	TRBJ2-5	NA	TGTGCCAGCAGTTATCTCCCAGAGACCCAGTACTTC	CASSYLPETQYF
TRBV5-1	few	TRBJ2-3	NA	TGCGCCAGCAGCTACCGGACAGATACGCAGTATTTT	CASSYRTDTQYF
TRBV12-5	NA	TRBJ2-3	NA	TGTGCTAGTGGCCTCGGGAACGAGGATACGCAGTATTTT	CASGLGNEDTQYF
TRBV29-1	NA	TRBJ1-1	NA	TGCAGCGCTGGCAGGGTGGGTGAAGCTTTCTTT	CSAGRVGEAFF
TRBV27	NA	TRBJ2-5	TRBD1	TGTGCCAGCAGTCCCAGGACAGGGTTGTTGGAGACCCAGTACTTC	CASSPRTGLLETQYF
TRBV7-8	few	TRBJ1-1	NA	TGTGCCAGCAGCGACCGACAGGAATTGGCTTTCTTT	CASSDRQELAFF
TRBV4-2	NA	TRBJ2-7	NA	TGTGCCAGCAGCCAAGATCGGGGTAGGGACGAGCAGTACTTC	CASSQDRGRDEQYF
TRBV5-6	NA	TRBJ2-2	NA	TGTGCCAGCAGCTTGGGCGTCGGGGAGCTGTTTTTT	CASSLGVGELFF